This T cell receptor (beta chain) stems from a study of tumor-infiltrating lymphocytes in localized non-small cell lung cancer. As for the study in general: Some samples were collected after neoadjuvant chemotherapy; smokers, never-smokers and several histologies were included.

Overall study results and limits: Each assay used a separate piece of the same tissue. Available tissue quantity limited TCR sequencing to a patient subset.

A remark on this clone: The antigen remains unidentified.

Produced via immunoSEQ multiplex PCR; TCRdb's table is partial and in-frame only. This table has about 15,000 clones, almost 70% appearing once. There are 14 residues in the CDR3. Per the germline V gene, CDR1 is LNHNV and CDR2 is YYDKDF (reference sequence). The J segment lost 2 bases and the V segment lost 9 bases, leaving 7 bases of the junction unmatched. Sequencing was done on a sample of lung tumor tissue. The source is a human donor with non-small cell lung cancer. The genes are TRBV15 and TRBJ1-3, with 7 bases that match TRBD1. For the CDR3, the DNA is TGTGCCACTACTGACAGGGTGACTGGAAACACCATATATTTT. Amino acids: CATTDRVTGNTIYF.